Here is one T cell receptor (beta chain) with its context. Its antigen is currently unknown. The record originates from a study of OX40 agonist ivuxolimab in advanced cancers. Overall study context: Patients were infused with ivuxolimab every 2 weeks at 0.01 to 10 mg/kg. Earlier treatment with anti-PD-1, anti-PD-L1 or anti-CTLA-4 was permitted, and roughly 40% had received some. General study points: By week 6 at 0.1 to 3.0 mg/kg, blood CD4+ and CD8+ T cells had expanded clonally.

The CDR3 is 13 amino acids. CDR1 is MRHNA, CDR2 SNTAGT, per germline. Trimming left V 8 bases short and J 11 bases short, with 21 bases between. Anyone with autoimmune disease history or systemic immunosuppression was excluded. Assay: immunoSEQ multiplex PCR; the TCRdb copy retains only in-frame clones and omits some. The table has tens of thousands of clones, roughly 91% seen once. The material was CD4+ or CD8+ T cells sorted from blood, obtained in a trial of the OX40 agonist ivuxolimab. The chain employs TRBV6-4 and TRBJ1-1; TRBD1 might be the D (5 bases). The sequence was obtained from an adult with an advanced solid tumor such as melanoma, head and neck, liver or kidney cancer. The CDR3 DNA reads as TGTGCCAGCGAAGAATCAGAGGGGTTTTGGGCTTTCTTT. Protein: CASEESEGFWAFF.